The sequence of this TCR beta chain was determined in a study of T-cell memory formation after mild COVID-19. This clonotype was observed a handful of times. This CDR3 comprises 12 residues. The germline V and J ends were trimmed by 7 bases and 4 bases, with 13 bases remaining between them. Germline V gene data show CDR1 as SQVTM and CDR2 as ANQGSEA. TCRdb passed the 5' RACE reads through MiXCR, listing each CDR3 protein once. Of approximately 180,000 distinct CDR3 sequences listed, around 16% were seen once; the top ten hold 2% to 2.5%. This clonotype was obtained from an adult woman who had mild COVID-19 (a few samples of this study predate the infection). Cell type and time point are not known. The sample consisted of PBMCs or a T cell subset sorted from them (not recorded which). This chain connects TRBV29-1 to TRBJ2-5, with D unclear. CDR3 in amino acids: CSALGVLETQYF. In nucleotides, the CDR3 is TGCAGCGCGCTAGGTGTTTTAGAGACCCAGTACTTC.